Sequencing of this TCR beta chain was carried out in a study of OX40 agonist ivuxolimab in advanced cancers. Whole-study context: Ivuxolimab doses were 0.01, 0.1, 0.3, 1.5, 3 or 10 mg/kg every 2 weeks. The diagnoses of dose-escalation patients were hepatocellular carcinoma, melanoma, renal cell or head and neck cancer. Partial responses were recorded for three patients, including one with hepatocellular carcinoma and two with cutaneous melanoma.

Profiling relied on immunoSEQ multiplex PCR, and the TCRdb table lists in-frame clones only, not all of them. The sample lists around 69,000 clones; 80% to 90% were seen once. The CDR3 contains 14 residues. CDR1 and CDR2 (germline): SGHRS, YFSETQ. Trimming stripped 3 bases from V and 6 bases from J, with 15 bases between. The origin of this receptor is an adult with an advanced solid tumor such as melanoma, head and neck, liver or kidney cancer. Sequenced material: CD4+ or CD8+ T cells sorted from blood, taken in a trial of the OX40 agonist ivuxolimab. J is TRBJ1-2 and V is TRBV5-1; D not certain. The CDR3: CASSSSGPTDGYTF. Here the CDR3 DNA reads TGCGCCAGCAGCTCCTCCGGGCCTACCGATGGCTACACCTTC.